These 9 T cell receptor beta chains were all obtained from the same sample, sequenced in a study of T cell responses to AZD1222 COVID-19 vaccine. Only in-frame clones appear in the TCRdb table, and some are missing; sequencing was by immunoSEQ multiplex PCR. The repertoire consists of some 96,000 clones, with almost 90% occurring once and the leading ten covering roughly 15%. The sequencing here drew on peripheral blood, taken 28 days after the second AZD1222 dose. The receptors derive from an adult who received the AZD1222 COVID-19 vaccine.

This chain joins TRBV28 and TRBJ1-1; a weak D match, TRBD1 (6 bases). Germline loops: CDR1 MDHEN, CDR2 SYDVKM. The length of the CDR3 is 12 residues. V was trimmed by 5 bases and J by 10 bases, leaving 14 bases between them. The CDR3 DNA is TGTGCCAGCAGTCCGCAGGGGTTACGAGCTTTCTTT. This encodes CASSPQGLRAFF.

The chain joins TRBV19 to TRBJ2-7; D is unresolved. Germline V lookup: CDR1 LNHDA, CDR2 SQIVND (reference sequence). V lost 5 bases and J lost 6, with 17 bases in between. This CDR3 region has 14 residues. This chain's CDR3 is CASSSQLRDFEQYF. The CDR3, as DNA: TGTGCCAGTAGTTCCCAGCTTAGGGATTTCGAGCAGTACTTC.

The chain links TRBV30 to TRBJ2-1; D may correspond to TRBD1 or TRBD2 (5 bases each). This CDR3 spans 14 amino acids. The germline CDR1 and CDR2 sequences are GTSNPN and SVGIG (reference sequence). Trimming shortened V by 3 bases and J by 5 bases, and 14 bases separated the two germline ends. CDR3 loop: CAWRDYGANNEQFF. In DNA, the CDR3 is TGTGCCTGGAGGGATTACGGGGCGAACAATGAGCAGTTCTTC.

V gene TRBV9 combines with J gene TRBJ2-7, with D hard to call. The CDR3 extends over 12 amino acids. Germline CDR1 and CDR2: SGDLS and YYNGEE. V lost 3 bases to trimming and J lost 4 bases, with 8 bases between them. CDR3: CASSGSHYEQYF. The CDR3 region has the DNA TGTGCCAGCAGCGGATCACATTACGAGCAGTACTTC.

The V and J genes are TRBV9 and TRBJ1-5; 10 bases line up with TRBD1. The CDR3 length is 15 residues. Germline V gene lookup returns CDR1 SGDLS and CDR2 YYNGEE. J gave up 4 bases and V 0 bases, and 1 base lay outside the gene matches. This chain's CDR3 is CASSVGDRGNQPQHF. The CDR3, as DNA: TGTGCCAGCAGCGTAGGGGACAGGGGTAATCAGCCCCAGCATTTT.

This chain uses TRBV28 with TRBJ2-7; 9 bases map to TRBD1. The V segment lost 5 bases and the J segment 4 bases; nucleotides outside the gene matches: 3. Germline V gives CDR1 MDHEN, CDR2 SYDVKM. This CDR3 comprises 13 residues. CDR3 DNA sequence: TGTGCCAGCAGTCGGACAGGGGAGTACGAGCAGTACTTC. Its protein product is CASSRTGEYEQYF. The full variable domain, in which reference TRBV28 and TRBJ2-7 provide the parts outside the CDR3, is DVKVTQSSRYLVKRTGEKVFLECVQDMDHENMFWYRQDPGLGLRLIYFSYDVKMKEKGDIPEGYSVSREKKERFSLILESASTNQTSMYLCASSRTGEYEQYFGPGTRLTVT.

V usage is TRBV6-5 and J usage is TRBJ2-7, with D hard to call. Between the trimmed V and J ends, which lost 6 bases and 3 bases, there was a span of 6 bases. CDR3 length equals 11 residues. Germline CDR1 is MNHEY and CDR2 is SVGAGI. CDR3 sequence reads: CASSSNYEQYF. The CDR3 coding sequence is TGTGCCAGCAGCTCTAACTACGAGCAGTACTTC.

This chain joins TRBV6-6 and TRBJ1-2; D gene unclear. Trimming took 3 bases from V and 4 from J, leaving 12 bases between them. The CDR3 has 14 amino acids. Germline loops: CDR1 MNHNY, CDR2 SVGAGI (reference sequence). The CDR3 loop is CASSYLYGTYGYTF. DNA of the CDR3: TGTGCCAGCAGTTATCTGTACGGAACCTATGGCTACACCTTC.

CDR3 sequence: CASSLDYYAYNEQFF. DNA of the CDR3: TGTGCCAGCAGTCTGGACTACTACGCCTACAATGAGCAGTTCTTC. The V gene is TRBV6-5, the J gene TRBJ2-1; D possibly corresponds to TRBD2 (6 bases). In germline, CDR1 is MNHEY, CDR2 SVGAGI. CDR3 length equals 15 residues. Trimming took 5 bases from V and 2 from J, leaving 13 bases between them.